Following are 21 T cell receptor beta chains from one sample sequenced in a study of CD8 T cells in Susac syndrome. An input of 0.5 to 1 ug of RNA was subjected to reverse transcription using random hexamers. TCRdb re-derived calls from the immunoSEQ multiplex PCR reads in MiXCR, one entry per CDR3 protein. The data contain tens of thousands of distinct CDR3 sequences, roughly 93% of them seen just once; the ten biggest clones take up roughly 0.16%. The sample comprised CD4+ T cells from PBMCs. Receptors originate from a human donor with Susac syndrome.

The chain joins TRBV18 to TRBJ2-7; the D gene is possibly TRBD1 (5 bases). The CDR3 is made up of 14 amino acids. V lost 0 bases and J lost 6, with 12 bases in between. Germline CDR1 and CDR2: KGHSH and LQKENI. The CDR3 DNA is TGTGCCAGCTCACCACCCGGCAGGGCAGCCGAGCAGTACTTC. Its translation is CASSPPGRAAEQYF. Using reference TRBV18 and TRBJ2-7 for the parts outside the CDR3, the full variable domain is NAGVMQNPRHLVRRRGQEARLRCSPMKGHSHVYWYRQLPEEGLKFMVYLQKENIIDESGMPKERFSAEFPKEGPSILRIQQVVRGDSAAYFCASSPPGRAAEQYFGPGTRLTVT.

The V call is TRBV7-8, the J call TRBJ2-1; perhaps TRBD2 as D (5 bases). The V end lost 4 bases, the J end lost 4 bases, and 29 bases lay between the germline ends. Germline V gives CDR1 SGHVS, CDR2 FQNEAQ. This CDR3 is built from 20 residues. The CDR3 DNA is TGTGCCAGCAGCTATAACAAGCCATGGACGGGGTTAGATTTATACAATGAGCAGTTCTTC. This translates into CASSYNKPWTGLDLYNEQFF.

CDR3 DNA: TGTGCCAGCAGTTTCGGGACAGGGGGCTTAAATCAGCCCCAGCATTTT. Its protein is CASSFGTGGLNQPQHF. The chain is built from TRBV28 and TRBJ1-5, with 12 bases fitting TRBD1. V was clipped by 3 bases and J by 4 bases; unmatched bases: 4. Germline values: CDR1 MDHEN, CDR2 SYDVKM. The CDR3 loop spans 16 amino acids.

The CDR3 is CASSLSATRDEQYF. The CDR3 nucleotides read TGCGCCAGCAGCTTATCGGCTACAAGGGACGAGCAGTACTTC. The genes are TRBV5-1 and TRBJ2-7; D remains unclear. CDR3 length equals 14 residues. CDR1 is SGHRS and CDR2 is YFSETQ in the germline V gene. Trimming shortened V by 2 bases and J by 5 bases, and 14 bases separated the two germline ends.

This chain uses TRBV5-1 with TRBJ1-2; D perhaps matches TRBD1 (6 bases). The CDR3 runs 16 residues. Germline-derived CDR1 and CDR2 are SGHRS and YFSETQ. V lost 1 base and J lost 4, with 17 bases in between. The CDR3 coding sequence is TGCGCCAGCAGCTTGAAGGCAGGGGAATTCTCCTATGGCTACACCTTC. Its translation is CASSLKAGEFSYGYTF.

The J gene is TRBJ2-3, the V gene TRBV28; the D is unclear. Germline CDR1 and CDR2: MDHEN and SYDVKM. This CDR3 contains 17 residues. Trimming pared 3 bases from V and 6 bases from J, leaving 22 bases between. The CDR3 reads CASSFRYVRSRNDTQYF. Written as DNA, the CDR3 is TGTGCCAGCAGTTTCAGATACGTGAGGTCTCGGAACGATACGCAGTATTTT.

The CDR3 spells CASNLWGRAGPSYEQYF. The CDR3 bases are TGTGCCAGCAACCTTTGGGGTCGGGCAGGGCCCTCCTACGAGCAGTACTTC. The chain joins TRBV28 to TRBJ2-7; a possible D gene is TRBD1 (5 bases). Germline lookup yields CDR1 MDHEN and CDR2 SYDVKM. Trimming took off 7 bases at V and 0 bases at J, with 22 bases between the two ends. CDR3 length equals 17 residues.

V usage is TRBV5-1 and J usage is TRBJ2-7; 8 bases are a match to TRBD1. V dropped 0 bases and J dropped 6; count of bases not matched to a gene: 17. The germline V gene encodes CDR1 SGHRS and CDR2 YFSETQ. This CDR3 is 18 amino acids long. The CDR3 loop reads CASSLGAQGAGRGREQYF. In nucleotides, the CDR3 is TGCGCCAGCAGCTTGGGGGCGCAGGGGGCGGGGAGAGGACGCGAGCAGTACTTC.

The chain employs TRBV12-3 or TRBV12-4 and TRBJ2-3; TRBD2 aligns across 11 bases. The CDR3 contains 16 residues. Unmatched junction bases numbered 10, after V lost 8 bases and J lost 3 bases. CDR3 sequence: CASGGTSGAQTDTQYF. CDR3 DNA: TGTGCCAGCGGGGGGACTAGCGGAGCCCAGACAGATACGCAGTATTTT.

V is TRBV7-9 and J is TRBJ2-7; D possibly corresponds to TRBD1 (6 bases). V lost 0 bases and J lost 5, with 14 bases in between. The CDR3 contains 15 residues. CDR1 and CDR2 from the germline V gene are SEHNR and FQNEAQ (reference sequence). Written as DNA, the CDR3 is TGTGCCAGCAGCTTAGCTCCCAATCCAGGGGACGAGCAGTACTTC. This codes for CASSLAPNPGDEQYF. Full variable domain (outside the CDR3, taken from reference TRBV7-9 and TRBJ2-7): DTGVSQNPRHKITKRGQNVTFRCDPISEHNRLYWYRQTLGQGPEFLTYFQNEAQLEKSRLLSDRFSAERPKGSFSTLEIQRTEQGDSAMYLCASSLAPNPGDEQYFGPGTRLTVT.

The V and J genes are TRBV14 and TRBJ1-6; TRBD1 agrees at 10 bases. CDR1 is SGHDN, CDR2 FVKESK, per germline. V lost 4 bases, J lost 9 bases, and 6 bases stayed unmatched. The CDR3 runs to 15 residues. The CDR3 sequence is CASSPGQGVGSPLHF. CDR3 nucleotide sequence: TGTGCCAGCAGCCCTGGACAGGGGGTAGGTTCACCCCTCCACTTT.

This clonotype has only one observation. The J gene is TRBJ2-1, the V gene TRBV12-3 or TRBV12-4; D is possibly TRBD2 (5 bases). This CDR3 has 14 residues. V lost 3 bases to trimming and J lost 5 bases, with 11 bases between them. This CDR3 is CASSFGLRDNEQFF. CDR3 bases: TGTGCCAGCAGTTTCGGTTTGCGGGACAATGAGCAGTTCTTC.

The CDR3 nucleotides read TGTGCCAGCAGCCCTCAGGGGGCAGTCCCTAACACTGAAGCTTTCTTT. Amino acid sequence: CASSPQGAVPNTEAFF. The chain joins TRBV12-3 or TRBV12-4 to TRBJ1-1; TRBD1 matches 8 bases. This CDR3 has 16 residues. The junction had 11 bases not matched to a gene; V was cut back by 6 bases and J by 2 bases.

The chain is built from TRBV2 and TRBJ1-6; 7 positions agree with TRBD1. This CDR3 region has 15 residues. The germline V gene has CDR1 SNHLY and CDR2 FYNNEI. The V and J ends lost 4 bases and 5 bases, in that order; junction bases with no gene match: 5. CDR3 DNA: TGTGCCAGCAGTGTCTGGGGGACAGATAATTCACCCCTCCACTTT. Protein product: CASSVWGTDNSPLHF. The variable domain in full, with the rest retrieved from reference TRBV2 and TRBJ1-6, is EPEVTQTPSHQVTQMGQEVILRCVPISNHLYFYWYRQILGQKVEFLVSFYNNEISEKSEIFDDQFSVERPDGSNFTLKIRSTKLEDSAMYFCASSVWGTDNSPLHFGNGTRLTVT.

The V call is TRBV20-1, the J call TRBJ2-2; no reliable D call. The germline gives CDR1 DFQATT, CDR2 SNEGSKA (reference sequence). This CDR3 spans 18 amino acids. The V and J ends lost 1 base and 4 bases respectively, with 22 bases between them. The DNA for the CDR3 is TGCAGTGCTAGAGGTACCCCCCAGCCTAATGTAGGCACCGGGGAGCTGTTTTTT. This gives the protein CSARGTPQPNVGTGELFF.

The chain carries TRBV7-9 and TRBJ1-4; D is possibly TRBD1 (5 bases). This CDR3 has 15 amino acids. Deletions cut 6 bases from V and 0 bases from J, with 11 bases between. Germline loops: CDR1 SEHNR, CDR2 FQNEAQ (reference sequence). DNA for the CDR3: TGTGCCAGCAGGGCTACGGGGGCAACTAATGAAAAACTGTTTTTT. Its translation is CASRATGATNEKLFF.

The chain uses TRBV3-1 and TRBJ1-6; D is undetermined. V lost 0 bases and J lost 6, with 6 bases in between. CDR1 and CDR2 (germline): LGHDT, YNNKEL (reference sequence). The CDR3 spans 14 residues. The CDR3 spells CASSQEFSNSPLHF. The DNA of the CDR3 is TGTGCCAGCAGCCAAGAGTTTAGTAATTCACCCCTCCACTTT.

This chain connects TRBV2 to TRBJ2-7; the D is unclear. V shed 3 bases and J shed 0 bases, with 12 bases lying between them. The V gene's germline CDR1 is SNHLY and CDR2 FYNNEI. CDR3 length: 15 amino acids. DNA for the CDR3: TGTGCCAGCAGTGAGCGAGGTCCCCCCTCCTACGAGCAGTACTTC. It specifies CASSERGPPSYEQYF.

On this clonotype itself: One end of the junction is discordant with germline, which a read error may explain. J is TRBJ2-6 and V is TRBV5-1; TRBD1 aligns across 8 bases. This CDR3 is built from 17 residues. CDR1 and CDR2 from the germline V gene are SGHRS and YFSETQ. CDR3: CASSEWTGRSGANALTF. CDR3 bases: TGCGCCAGCAGCGAATGGACAGGGAGGTCGGGGGCCAACGCCCTGACTTTC.

In DNA, the CDR3 is TGTGCCAGCAGTGCGAGACAGGCCCGGGGCGAGCAGTACTTC. Translation gives CASSARQARGEQYF. This chain uses TRBV28 with TRBJ2-7; D possibly corresponds to TRBD1 (6 bases). The CDR3 is 14 amino acids. CDR1 MDHEN and CDR2 SYDVKM come from the germline V gene. The V end was cut by 5 bases, the J end by 6 bases, with 17 bases between.

This clonotype occurred a few times. The chain recombines TRBV28 with TRBJ1-1; D gene uncertain. Trimming removed 4 bases from V and 0 bases from J, with 6 bases in between. This CDR3 spans 13 amino acids. The germline CDR1 and CDR2 sequences are MDHEN and SYDVKM. The CDR3 loop is CASSSGVNTEAFF. CDR3 nucleotides: TGTGCCAGCAGTTCGGGAGTGAACACTGAAGCTTTCTTT.